This is a list of T cell receptor beta chains from one sample in a study of regulatory dendritic cells for organ transplantation. The assay was immunoSEQ multiplex PCR, and TCRdb's table has in-frame clones only and misses some. Of around 30,000 clones in the sample, approximately 77% were seen once. Source material: naive CD8+ T cells from blood. Every receptor here comes from a human donor in good health. The conserved cysteine and the conserved F or W are not part of the CDR3 here. Fields, in order: V gene, J gene, D gene, CDR3 protein. The D gene is left open where the match is weak.

V: TRBV9
J: TRBJ1-4
D: .
CDR3: ASSGGGEKLF

V: TRBV5-4
J: TRBJ2-7
D: .
CDR3: ASTHWGVRDEQY

V: TRBV6-6
J: TRBJ1-1
D: .
CDR3: ASSYSRGRMNTEAF

V: TRBV6-5
J: TRBJ1-2
D: TRBD1
CDR3: ASSYSPGGNGYT

V: TRBV14
J: TRBJ1-2
D: TRBD1
CDR3: ASSQDWFGTGLNYGYT

V: TRBV6-5
J: TRBJ2-4
D: .
CDR3: ASSPQLGMKNIQY

V: TRBV27
J: TRBJ1-1
D: TRBD1
CDR3: ASSWDRADTEAF

V: TRBV4-1
J: TRBJ1-4
D: TRBD1
CDR3: ASSQGHRGRYEKLF

V: TRBV4-1
J: TRBJ1-3
D: .
CDR3: ASSQGQGSGNTIY

V: TRBV7-2
J: TRBJ1-1
D: TRBD1
CDR3: ASSFALDRGPEAF